These 9 T cell receptor beta chains were sequenced from one sample in a study of identical twins. TCRdb re-called the 5' RACE reads with MiXCR, one entry per CDR3 protein. The sample has about 690,000 distinct CDR3 sequences, 6% to 6.5% seen once; the top ten hold roughly 1.8%. The sample taken for sequencing was naive T cells sorted from blood. These receptors were obtained from a man younger than 35 in good health.

The sample holds a few counts of this clonotype. The chain employs TRBV7-9 and TRBJ2-3; D gene unclear. The CDR3 covers 12 residues. V lost 5 bases and J lost 5, with 8 bases in between. The germline V gene encodes CDR1 SEHNR and CDR2 FQNEAQ (reference sequence). CDR3 protein: CASSRTEDTQYF. The DNA of the CDR3 is TGTGCCAGCAGCCGTACAGAAGATACGCAGTATTTT.

This clonotype was picked up a small number of times. The CDR3 DNA reads TGTGCCAGCAGTCCGCGGGCCCGGGAGGGCAATGAGCAGTTCTTC. As protein: CASSPRAREGNEQFF. The rearrangement links TRBV27 to TRBJ2-1, with 8 bases aligning to TRBD2. There are 15 residues in the CDR3. CDR1 MNHEY and CDR2 SMNVEV come from the germline V gene (reference sequence). Germline trimming cut 5 bases from V and 6 bases from J; bases unmatched to any gene: 9.

This clonotype has ten or more counts. This chain links TRBV7-9 with TRBJ2-7; tentative D call: TRBD1 (6 bases). The CDR3 loop spans 12 amino acids. Trimming left V 4 bases short and J 7 bases short, with 11 bases between. Germline loops: CDR1 SEHNR, CDR2 FQNEAQ (reference sequence). The CDR3 region has the DNA TGTGCCAGCAGCTCACAGGGTTTTGAGCAGTACTTC. Its translation is CASSSQGFEQYF.

This clonotype appeared a few times. The chain is built from TRBV30 and TRBJ1-2, with TRBD1 matching 10 bases. Per the germline V gene, CDR1 is GTSNPN and CDR2 is SVGIG (reference sequence). V shed 1 base and J 8 bases; nucleotides not matched to a gene: 7. The CDR3 has 14 residues. This CDR3 is CAWSARQGAGGYTF. DNA of the CDR3: TGTGCCTGGAGTGCCCGACAGGGGGCAGGGGGCTACACCTTC.

This clonotype was detected only a few times. This chain connects TRBV5-1 to TRBJ2-5; either TRBD1 or TRBD2 may supply D (5 bases each). This CDR3 has 13 residues. The germline CDR1 and CDR2 sequences are SGHRS and YFSETQ. Trimming pared 3 bases from V and 4 bases from J, leaving 10 bases between. The CDR3 DNA reads TGCGCCAGCAGCTCTTCCGGGACAGAGACCCAGTACTTC. It codes for CASSSSGTETQYF.

This clonotype was recorded at least ten times. This chain uses TRBV7-2 with TRBJ1-5; D is perhaps TRBD1 (5 bases). The CDR3 is made up of 14 amino acids. The V gene lost 0 bases and the J gene lost 7 bases, with 10 bases spanning the gap. Germline CDR1 is SGHTA and CDR2 is FQGNSA. CDR3 residues: CASSLAYGTQPQHF. In DNA form, the CDR3 reads TGTGCCAGCAGCTTAGCGTATGGGACCCAGCCCCAGCATTTT.

This clonotype showed up many times. This chain links TRBV6-1 with TRBJ1-4; D not resolved. Germline CDR1 MNHNS, CDR2 SASEGT. V was clipped by 11 bases and J by 5 bases, with 15 bases between them. There are 13 residues in the CDR3. CDR3 in amino acids: CAAGFRKNEKLFF. The DNA for the CDR3 is TGTGCCGCGGGGTTCAGAAAGAATGAAAAACTGTTTTTT.

The chain employs TRBV29-1 and TRBJ2-5; D is undetermined. Germline V lookup: CDR1 SQVTM, CDR2 ANQGSEA. V was cut by 3 bases and J by 5 bases, with 16 bases left in between. The CDR3 has 14 amino acids. The CDR3 nucleotides read TGCAGCGTTGATATTGGACCCGACACGGAGACCCAGTACTTC. It specifies CSVDIGPDTETQYF.

This clonotype has just a few counts. The V gene is TRBV24-1, the J gene TRBJ1-5; TRBD1 is a possible D gene (6 bases). CDR1 and CDR2 from the germline V gene are KGHDR and SFDVKD. V was clipped by 1 base and J by 5 bases, with 8 bases between them. CDR3 length: 14 amino acids. As DNA, the CDR3 is TGTGCCACCAGTGATTTTGCAGGGGATCAGCCCCAGCATTTT. As protein: CATSDFAGDQPQHF.